What follows is one T cell receptor (beta chain) and its context. The CDR3 sequence is 14 residues long. Germline lookup yields CDR1 SGHTA and CDR2 FQGNSA. This specimen comes from a study of blood T cells in healthy people across ages. The wider study: Roughly one uniquely barcoded beta molecule per two T cells was captured.

Primed by a sample-barcoded 5' primer and a J-beta primer mix, a second PCR proceeded for roughly 7 to 12 cycles. Each CDR3 protein gets one entry after TCRdb re-called the 5' RACE reads with MiXCR. The repertoire consists of 800,000 or so distinct CDR3 sequences, with around a quarter occurring once and the leading ten covering around 3.6%. These sequences were also reported in another study, on T cells of mothers and their children.

The sequence derives from a boy aged 5-17 years in good health. The rearrangement uses TRBV7-2 and TRBJ2-5; possibly TRBD2 for D (6 bases). Gene TRBJ2-7 matches the end of the DNA better, so the J call may be wrong. The sample consisted of blood. The CDR3: CASSLGDFAYEQYF. The DNA of the CDR3 is TGTGCCAGCAGCTTAGGGGACTTTGCCTACGAGCAGTACTTC.